This TCR beta chain was recovered during a study of shared clonotypes between healthy human individuals. Sequencing used immunoSEQ multiplex PCR; TCRdb keeps in-frame clones, though not all of them. The sample includes roughly 410,000 clones, around 96% of them seen just once. CDR3 length: 16 residues. After removal of 1 base from V and 5 bases from J, the junction contained 5 bases not matched to a gene. CDR1 is SGHAT and CDR2 is FQNNGV in the germline V gene. Sequences were obtained from memory CD8+ T cells sorted from blood. Subset in this sample: CD45RO+ cells pooled with CCR7-negative TemRA cells. This receptor was identified in a young man in good health. The chain combines TRBV11-2 with TRBJ2-5, with 12 bases aligning to TRBD1. CDR3 protein: CASSLGGTGGYETQYF. The CDR3, as DNA: TGTGCCAGCAGCTTAGGAGGGACAGGGGGCTACGAGACCCAGTACTTC. The full variable domain, in which reference TRBV11-2 and TRBJ2-5 provide the parts outside the CDR3, is EAGVAQSPRYKIIEKRQSVAFWCNPISGHATLYWYQQILGQGPKLLIQFQNNGVVDDSQLPKDRFSAERLKGVDSTLKIQPAKLEDSAVYLCASSLGGTGGYETQYFGPGTRLLVL.